What follows are 5 T cell receptor beta chains derived from one specimen sequenced in a study of blood T cell repertoires in COVID-19 (dated by TCRdb to the early 2020s). Receptor libraries were prepared by the immunoSEQ multiplex PCR assay. In its TCRdb copy, this immuneACCESS table keeps in-frame sequences only and misses some clones. Where compared with another copy, unresolved V genes explain less than half of these, and the others have no known cause. The sample table records roughly 300,000 clones; 80% to 90% of these occur just once. The ten largest clones take up 8% to 9.5% of the sample. Sequencing was done on a sample of peripheral blood. The receptors originated from a woman aged 45-65 years who had recovered from COVID-19.

Notes on this clone: The sample holds other DNA sequences that translate to the same CDR3. The chain links TRBV7-9 to TRBJ1-1, with 7 positions matching TRBD1. V shed 5 bases, J shed 5 bases, and the junction held 5 bases outside the gene matches. The CDR3 spans 13 residues. Per the germline V gene, CDR1 is SEHNR and CDR2 is FQNEAQ (reference sequence). The CDR3 protein is CASSPAGGTEAFF. CDR3 nucleotides: TGTGCCAGCAGCCCGGCAGGGGGGACTGAAGCTTTCTTT.

This chain links TRBV2 with TRBJ2-2; TRBD1 matches at 8 bases. Per germline, CDR1 SNHLY and CDR2 FYNNEI. Unmatched junction bases numbered 8, after V lost 1 base and J lost 7 bases. The CDR3 consists of 16 residues. The CDR3 reads CASSEGGQDGGGELFF. CDR3 bases: TGTGCCAGCAGTGAAGGGGGACAGGACGGTGGCGGGGAGCTGTTTTTT.

V and J are TRBV6-1 and TRBJ1-1; D call uncertain. The CDR3 runs to 14 residues. Germline values: CDR1 MNHNS, CDR2 SASEGT. Trimming left V 3 bases short and J 1 base short, with 9 bases between. The CDR3 DNA follows: TGTGCCAGCAGTGACCCGGGTTGGAACACTGAAGCTTTCTTT. It encodes CASSDPGWNTEAFF.

This chain connects TRBV28 to TRBJ2-5; 8 positions agree with TRBD2. With 8 bases clipped from V and 1 base from J, the junction kept 9 bases outside the gene matches. CDR1 and CDR2 (germline): MDHEN, SYDVKM. CDR3 size: 15 residues. This CDR3 is CASLPGGAGQETQYF. The CDR3 DNA follows: TGTGCCAGCCTGCCGGGGGGGGCTGGCCAAGAGACCCAGTACTTC.

The gene calls are TRBV18 and TRBJ2-5; TRBD2 matches 8 bases. The CDR3 has 15 residues. CDR1 and CDR2 (germline): KGHSH, LQKENI. J was trimmed by 1 base and V by 6 bases; bases with no gene match: 7. The CDR3, as DNA: TGTGCCAGCTCGCTGACTAGCGCCTTCCAAGAGACCCAGTACTTC. Amino acids: CASSLTSAFQETQYF.